This record looks at one T cell receptor beta chain sequence and its context. Libraries were prepared by immunoSEQ multiplex PCR; TCRdb keeps only in-frame clonotypes and omits some of them. The sample shows over 250,000 clones, 70% to 80% of them seen only once. The CDR3 is 16 residues long. V dropped 4 bases and J dropped 5; count of bases not matched to a gene: 10. The germline CDR1 and CDR2 sequences are SGHRS and YFSETQ. This record comes from a study of blood T cell repertoires in COVID-19. This chain uses TRBV5-1 with TRBJ1-2, with 11 bases aligning to TRBD1. The sample was peripheral blood. The receptor's source is an elderly woman with acute or convalescent COVID-19. In DNA, the CDR3 is TGCGCCAGCAGCCGAAGGACAGGGGGCGCGGAATATGGCTACACCTTC. Amino acids: CASSRRTGGAEYGYTF.